The entry below gives a single T cell receptor beta chain sequence along with its context. Source study methods: Reference gene primers were amplified, and this amplification served to estimate nucleated cell counts. Profiled with immunoSEQ multiplex PCR; TCRdb holds only in-frame clones, not every one. Clone size and the V and J calls come from that table; the DNA yielded D and trimming. The data hold more than 65,000 clones, with approximately 89% observed a single time. The source of the sample is a study of blood T cell repertoires in COVID-19. The overall study: Samples came from the United States, Italy and Spain, spanning acute and convalescent COVID-19. The analysed material was cDNA or gDNA that came from T cells, B-cell-depleted T cells, or PBMCs.

This TCR came from a human donor in a cohort sampled during active COVID-19. The sequencing input was peripheral blood.

In nucleotides, the CDR3 is TGTGCCAGCAGCATCCGATTGGACTTGAACACTGAAGCTTTCTTT. It specifies CASSIRLDLNTEAFF. V is TRBV2 and J is TRBJ1-1; D not certain. The CDR3 extends over 15 amino acids. V dropped 6 bases and J dropped 0 bases, with 14 bases sitting between them. Germline lookup yields CDR1 SNHLY and CDR2 FYNNEI.